This record covers a single T cell receptor beta chain. Only in-frame clones appear in the TCRdb table, and some are missing; sequencing was by immunoSEQ multiplex PCR. The table shows under 40,000 clones, with around 81% occurring only once. The sample comes from a study of OX40 agonist ivuxolimab in advanced cancers. Study overall: Patients were treated with intravenous ivuxolimab, dosed at 0.01 to 10 mg/kg and infused every 2 weeks. Antecedent anti-PD-1, anti-PD-L1 or anti-CTLA-4 therapy was permissible, with under 50% having received some.

The J segment lost 9 bases and the V segment lost 6 bases, leaving 9 bases of the junction unmatched. Germline CDR1 reads KGHSH; CDR2 reads LQKENI. The CDR3 contains 13 residues. This receptor was identified in an adult with an advanced solid tumor such as melanoma, head and neck, liver or kidney cancer. This sequence joins TRBV18 and TRBJ1-1, with TRBD1 matching over 8 bases. The sequences come from CD4+ or CD8+ T cells sorted from blood, collected in a trial of the OX40 agonist ivuxolimab. Written as DNA, the CDR3 is TGTGCCAGCTCGGCCTCGGACAGGGAAAAAGCTTTCTTT. It encodes CASSASDREKAFF.